This TCR beta chain was captured in a study of T cell repertoires in cytomegalovirus infection. About the study: Matching HLA type and CMV infection were both indicated by public TCR beta signatures. General study points: There were HLA-C-restricted CMV-specific TCR beta clonotypes dominating the ex vivo response. The study identified carriers of CMV plus the relevant HLA from cumulative public TCR beta family frequency.

TCRdb re-called the reads with MiXCR, one entry per CDR3 protein. In the table there are 100,000 or so distinct CDR3 sequences, about a quarter of which are singletons. Only a few counts were recorded for this clonotype. Its cognate antigen is unknown. Germline assignment: CDR1 SQVTM and CDR2 ANQGSEA. This CDR3 spans 11 amino acids. V was shortened by 4 bases and J by 5 bases, with 6 bases between the two germline ends. The sequencing input was CD8+ T cells from PBMCs. This TCR was sampled from a human donor in good health (CMV status not recorded). Some clones in this sample may be carry-over from other donors' samples. The chain carries TRBV29-1 and TRBJ2-1, with D perhaps being TRBD1 or TRBD2 (5 bases each). CDR3 coding DNA: TGCAGCGTTGCGGGGCACAATGAGCAGTTCTTC. Its protein product is CSVAGHNEQFF.